One and the same sample provided the 5 T cell receptor beta chains below, sequenced in a study of cytomegalovirus exposure and HLA in healthy donors. PCR used 60 Vbeta primers and 13 Jbeta primers. Data came from immunoSEQ multiplex PCR; TCRdb stores just in-frame clones and leaves some out. In total, the table holds about 140,000 clones. Sequencing was performed on PBMCs. These receptors originate from a woman aged 18 to 35 in good health and CMV-seronegative.

The chain couples TRBV6-6 to TRBJ1-2; D is possibly TRBD1 (5 bases). Germline V gene sequence: CDR1 MNHNY, CDR2 SVGAGI (reference sequence). The CDR3 has 14 amino acids. V shed 0 bases and J shed 2 bases, with 7 bases lying between them. The CDR3 DNA follows: TGTGCCAGCAGTTACTCGAAGGGGAACTATGGCTACACCTTC. It encodes CASSYSKGNYGYTF.

The V and J genes are TRBV7-9 and TRBJ1-2; 8 bases fit TRBD1. The trim removed 5 bases at V and 6 bases at J, leaving 14 bases unmatched. Germline V gives CDR1 SEHNR, CDR2 FQNEAQ (reference sequence). This CDR3 spans 16 amino acids. This CDR3 is CASSTYQGANRHGYTF. Here the CDR3 DNA reads TGTGCCAGCAGCACTTACCAGGGGGCAAACCGCCATGGCTACACCTTC.

The DNA for the CDR3 is TGTGCCAGCATTGACAGGGGTGGCACTGAAGCTTTCTTT. This codes for CASIDRGGTEAFF. This rearrangement joins TRBV6-5 to TRBJ1-1, with 8 bases that match TRBD1. CDR1 MNHEY and CDR2 SVGAGI come from the germline V gene. The CDR3 spans 13 residues. V was pared by 7 bases and J by 4 bases, with 5 bases of the junction left unmatched.

The rearrangement uses TRBV6-6 and TRBJ2-7, with a possible D match to TRBD1 (7 bases). Trimming stripped 2 bases from V and 3 bases from J, with 14 bases between. CDR3 length: 15 amino acids. CDR1 is MNHNY, CDR2 SVGAGI, per germline (reference sequence). The CDR3 sequence is CASSYGGTANYEQYF. CDR3 DNA sequence: TGTGCCAGCAGTTACGGCGGGACAGCTAACTACGAGCAGTACTTC.

The rearrangement joins TRBV4-3 to TRBJ2-5, with TRBD2 matching 10 bases. Germline values: CDR1 LGHNA, CDR2 YSLEER. J lost 5 bases, V lost 4 bases, and 7 bases had no gene match. This CDR3 contains 15 residues. CDR3 coding DNA: TGCGCCAGCAGCCTTGGACTAGCGGAATGGGAGACCCAGTACTTC. This translates into CASSLGLAEWETQYF.